Listed here are 7 T cell receptor beta chains from one sample, sequenced in a study of siplizumab effects on memory and regulatory T cells. TCRdb's table, derived via immunoSEQ multiplex PCR, lists solely in-frame clones and lacks some. The profile shows approximately 97,000 clones, 80% to 95% of them singletons. Sequenced input: CD4+ T cells sorted from blood. The receptors were gathered from a human donor in good health.

The V gene is TRBV2, the J gene TRBJ1-2; D is undetermined. The CDR3 sequence is 15 residues long. CDR1 is SNHLY and CDR2 is FYNNEI in the germline V gene. V lost 8 bases to trimming and J lost 4 bases, with 20 bases between them. Written as DNA, the CDR3 is TGTGCCAGCCGGGAGCGCGTATCCCTGGGCTATGGCTACACCTTC. This gives the protein CASRERVSLGYGYTF. Full variable domain (remainder filled in from reference TRBV2 and TRBJ1-2): EPEVTQTPSHQVTQMGQEVILRCVPISNHLYFYWYRQILGQKVEFLVSFYNNEISEKSEIFDDQFSVERPDGSNFTLKIRSTKLEDSAMYFCASRERVSLGYGYTFGSGTRLTVV.

This rearrangement joins TRBV11-2 to TRBJ1-1; no definite D call. The CDR3 loop spans 15 amino acids. The germline gives CDR1 SGHAT, CDR2 FQNNGV. Trimming removed 6 bases from V and 2 bases from J, with 16 bases in between. In DNA form, the CDR3 reads TGTGCCAGCAGACGGGTCTGGGGTCGAAACACTGAAGCTTTCTTT. This translates into CASRRVWGRNTEAFF.

The chain has TRBV28 and TRBJ1-4, with D unclear. The germline V gene has CDR1 MDHEN and CDR2 SYDVKM. Trimming removed 6 bases from V and 11 bases from J, with 13 bases in between. CDR3 length: 12 residues. CDR3 in DNA: TGTGCCAGCAGCGCGGCCCCGACTAAACTGTTTTTT. It specifies CASSAAPTKLFF.

The V gene is TRBV28, the J gene TRBJ1-6; no definite D call. The CDR3 is 15 residues long. CDR1 and CDR2 (germline): MDHEN, SYDVKM. The V end lost 5 bases, the J end lost 10 bases, and 18 bases lay between the germline ends. Written as DNA, the CDR3 is TGTGCCAGCAGTCTTCCGGGAGCTGATCGATCACCCCTCCACTTT. Translating gives CASSLPGADRSPLHF.

This sequence joins TRBV5-1 and TRBJ2-7; D ambiguous. Germline assignment: CDR1 SGHRS and CDR2 YFSETQ. V shed 0 bases and J shed 2 bases, with 9 bases lying between them. This CDR3 spans 14 amino acids. CDR3 region: CASSLVVSPYEQYF. The CDR3 coding sequence is TGCGCCAGCAGCTTGGTGGTGTCCCCCTACGAGCAGTACTTC.

This clone came up a few times. This chain links TRBV9 with TRBJ2-2; 14 bases map to TRBD2. The germline gives CDR1 SGDLS, CDR2 YYNGEE. The CDR3 has 17 amino acids. The J segment lost 7 bases and the V segment lost 3 bases, leaving 8 bases of the junction unmatched. The CDR3 DNA reads as TGTGCCAGCAGCGCCGGGACTAGCGGGAGAACGATCGGGGAGCTGTTTTTT. Its protein product is CASSAGTSGRTIGELFF.

Only one count was recorded for this clone. The rearrangement links TRBV27 to TRBJ1-1, with 7 bases identical to TRBD1. V shed 6 bases and J 10 bases; nucleotides not matched to a gene: 11. Germline values: CDR1 MNHEY, CDR2 SMNVEV (reference sequence). The CDR3 covers 13 residues. The CDR3 reads CASRQQGSGVAFF. CDR3 DNA: TGTGCCAGCAGGCAACAGGGGTCCGGAGTAGCTTTCTTT.